These 20 T cell receptor beta chains were all obtained from the same sample, sequenced in a study of T cell responses to AZD1222 COVID-19 vaccine. Assay used: immunoSEQ multiplex PCR; TCRdb lists only in-frame clones, some missing. The repertoire includes approximately 93,000 clones, about nine tenths of them detected once, and approximately 5% sits in the top ten. The sequencing used peripheral blood, collected 28 days after the second AZD1222 dose. The receptors shown here come from an adult who received the AZD1222 COVID-19 vaccine.

This chain uses TRBV2 with TRBJ1-2, with a tentative D call TRBD1 (5 bases). Per the germline V gene, CDR1 is SNHLY and CDR2 is FYNNEI. Trimming removed 6 bases from V and 5 bases from J, with 19 bases in between. The CDR3 sequence is 15 residues long. The CDR3 nucleotides read TGTGCCAGCAGCCCACAACGGGGGGGAGGGTATGGCTACACCTTC. Translating it yields CASSPQRGGGYGYTF. The variable domain in full, completed from reference TRBV2 and TRBJ1-2, reads EPEVTQTPSHQVTQMGQEVILRCVPISNHLYFYWYRQILGQKVEFLVSFYNNEISEKSEIFDDQFSVERPDGSNFTLKIRSTKLEDSAMYFCASSPQRGGGYGYTFGSGTRLTVV.

Here the CDR3 reads CASALGGLLIYEQFF. CDR3 coding DNA: TGTGCCAGCGCCTTAGGGGGACTCCTAATTTATGAGCAGTTCTTC. This sequence joins TRBV28 and TRBJ2-1, with D possibly being TRBD1 or TRBD2 (6 bases each). The CDR3 sequence is 15 residues long. The germline gives CDR1 MDHEN, CDR2 SYDVKM. Trimming stripped 8 bases from V and 8 bases from J, with 22 bases between. The full variable domain, in which reference TRBV28 and TRBJ2-1 provide the parts outside the CDR3, is DVKVTQSSRYLVKRTGEKVFLECVQDMDHENMFWYRQDPGLGLRLIYFSYDVKMKEKGDIPEGYSVSREKKERFSLILESASTNQTSMYLCASALGGLLIYEQFFGPGTRLTVL.

In this sample, this clone turned up once. V is TRBV20-1 and J is TRBJ1-1; no clear D gene. The ends were cut back, 6 bases at V and 1 base at J, with 6 bases in the middle. Germline V gives CDR1 DFQATT, CDR2 SNEGSKA (reference sequence). The CDR3 extends over 11 amino acids. The CDR3 bases are TGCAGTGCGGTAAAGAACACTGAAGCTTTCTTT. Its translation: CSAVKNTEAFF.

This clone was counted a few times. The chain joins TRBV5-6 to TRBJ1-6; D unclear. Germline assignment: CDR1 SGHDT and CDR2 YYEEEE. Trimming cost V 0 bases and J 0 bases, with 10 bases left between them. The CDR3 length is 17 residues. This CDR3 is CASSLGWVSSYNSPLHF. The CDR3 DNA reads TGTGCCAGCAGCTTGGGGTGGGTGAGCTCCTATAATTCACCCCTCCACTTT.

This clone was counted between two and nine times. The chain has TRBV29-1 and TRBJ1-2; D is possibly TRBD1 (5 bases). V lost 3 bases to trimming and J lost 8 bases, with 10 bases between them. This CDR3 is built from 11 residues. In germline, CDR1 is SQVTM, CDR2 ANQGSEA. The CDR3 protein is CSVDKGNGYTF. DNA of the CDR3: TGCAGCGTTGACAAGGGGAACGGCTACACCTTC.

The genes are TRBV3-1 (or the pseudogene TRBV3-2) and TRBJ1-6; D call uncertain. This CDR3 is 14 amino acids long. Between the trimmed V and J ends, which lost 0 bases and 5 bases, there was a span of 5 bases. From germline, CDR1 is LGHDT and CDR2 YNNKEL (reference sequence). The CDR3 sequence is CASSQEVNNSPLHF. In nucleotides, the CDR3 is TGTGCCAGCAGCCAAGAGGTCAATAATTCACCCCTCCACTTT.

The rearrangement joins TRBV28 to TRBJ1-1; D gene ambiguous. Looked up from germline, CDR1 is MDHEN and CDR2 is SYDVKM. Trimming took off 8 bases at V and 6 bases at J, with 10 bases between the two ends. This CDR3 is built from 11 residues. CDR3 sequence: CASEGLSEAFF. The CDR3 DNA sequence: TGTGCCAGCGAGGGTCTCTCTGAAGCTTTCTTT. Supplemented by reference TRBV28 and TRBJ1-1, the full variable domain reads DVKVTQSSRYLVKRTGEKVFLECVQDMDHENMFWYRQDPGLGLRLIYFSYDVKMKEKGDIPEGYSVSREKKERFSLILESASTNQTSMYLCASEGLSEAFFGQGTRLTVV.

The genes are TRBV28 and TRBJ2-7; 9 positions agree with TRBD1. J lost 3 bases, V lost 6 bases, and 3 bases had no gene match. The CDR3 loop spans 13 amino acids. The V gene's germline CDR1 is MDHEN and CDR2 SYDVKM. The CDR3 protein is CASRTGGRYEQYF. In DNA, the CDR3 is TGTGCCAGCAGGACAGGGGGTCGCTACGAGCAGTACTTC.

The chain joins TRBV30 to TRBJ1-4, with TRBD1 matching 7 bases. The CDR3 totals 14 residues. After removal of 5 bases from V and 8 bases from J, the junction contained 11 bases not matched to a gene. Germline values: CDR1 GTSNPN, CDR2 SVGIG (reference sequence). CDR3 loop: CAWGKTGFREKLFF. CDR3 nucleotides: TGTGCCTGGGGCAAGACAGGGTTTCGAGAAAAACTGTTTTTT.

The chain recombines TRBV12-3 or TRBV12-4 with TRBJ2-3, with D perhaps TRBD2 (6 bases). Trimming removed 3 bases from V and 11 bases from J, with 9 bases in between. The CDR3 totals 11 residues. The CDR3 nucleotides read TGTGCCAGCAGTTTTGGGACTCAGCAGTATTTT. Its protein product is CASSFGTQQYF.

V and J are TRBV5-4 and TRBJ2-5; D not certain. Germline CDR1 reads SGHNT; CDR2 reads YYREEE (reference sequence). The ends were cut back, 1 base at V and 5 bases at J, with 9 bases in the middle. This CDR3 region has 13 residues. The CDR3 reads CASSLFAAETQYF. The CDR3, as DNA: TGTGCCAGCAGCTTGTTTGCAGCGGAGACCCAGTACTTC.

In regard to this clone: Without the conserved terminal phenylalanine or tryptophan, this CDR3 likely stems from a read error. The DNA is left out, because the CDR3 cannot be placed on it with certainty; the CDR3 is given as TCRdb lists it. The genes are TRBV6-5 and TRBJ2-2; the listed D gene, TRBD1, was not tested against the DNA. CDR1 is MNHEY, CDR2 SVGAGI, per germline. The CDR3 sequence runs 12 residues, both termini included. This chain's CDR3 is CASSSRGKVGVL.

This chain uses TRBV19 with TRBJ1-5, with D tentatively TRBD1 (5 bases). The length of the CDR3 is 11 residues. Germline values: CDR1 LNHDA, CDR2 SQIVND (reference sequence). Deletions cut 5 bases from V and 7 bases from J, with 6 bases between. The CDR3 DNA is TGTGCCAGTAGTGGGGGGCAGCCCCAGCATTTT. The encoded protein is CASSGGQPQHF.

The V and J genes are TRBV27 and TRBJ1-2, with TRBD1 identical over 7 bases. Germline values: CDR1 MNHEY, CDR2 SMNVEV (reference sequence). Trimming took 5 bases from V and 3 from J; bases not matched to a gene: 9. The CDR3 spans 15 residues. CDR3 region: CASSRRAGGDYGYTF. The CDR3 DNA follows: TGTGCCAGCAGTCGAAGGGCAGGGGGAGACTATGGCTACACCTTC.

The gene calls are TRBV4-3 and TRBJ1-5, with D unresolved. Trimming removed 0 bases at V and 4 bases at J, with 7 bases between. Germline V gene lookup returns CDR1 LGHNA and CDR2 YSLEER. The CDR3 contains 14 residues. CDR3 DNA sequence: TGCGCCAGCAGCCAAGATAAAGCTAATCAGCCCCAGCATTTT. It translates to CASSQDKANQPQHF.

This chain connects TRBV6-5 to TRBJ1-1, with a possible D match to TRBD1 (5 bases). Germline V CDR1 and CDR2: MNHEY, SVGAGI. This CDR3 is 15 amino acids long. V shed 0 bases and J shed 0 bases, with 8 bases lying between them. CDR3: CASSYSGAMNTEAFF. CDR3 sequence (DNA): TGTGCCAGCAGTTACTCCGGGGCGATGAACACTGAAGCTTTCTTT.

This chain joins TRBV6-4 and TRBJ2-3; possible D gene TRBD2, 6 bases. This CDR3 spans 15 amino acids. V lost 3 bases, J lost 3 bases, and 13 bases lay in between. In germline, CDR1 is MRHNA, CDR2 SNTAGT. The CDR3 spells CASSEGGVGTDTQYF. The CDR3 region has the DNA TGTGCCAGCAGTGAGGGGGGTGTTGGTACAGATACGCAGTATTTT.

The V call is TRBV7-9, the J call TRBJ1-4; the D is unclear. From germline, CDR1 is SEHNR and CDR2 FQNEAQ (reference sequence). Trimming cost V 2 bases and J 8 bases, with 3 bases left between them. The CDR3 runs to 11 residues. The CDR3 is CASSLSEKLFF. CDR3 coding DNA: TGTGCCAGCAGCTTATCGGAAAAACTGTTTTTT.

The chain combines TRBV27 with TRBJ1-1, with D maybe TRBD1 (5 bases). Germline V gene lookup returns CDR1 MNHEY and CDR2 SMNVEV (reference sequence). Trimming shortened V by 5 bases and J by 4 bases, and 8 bases separated the two germline ends. The CDR3 contains 12 residues. The CDR3 sequence: CASSPGFTEAFF. The CDR3 nucleotides are TGTGCCAGCAGTCCAGGGTTCACTGAAGCTTTCTTT.

This chain uses TRBV19 with TRBJ1-2; D gene unclear. CDR1 LNHDA and CDR2 SQIVND come from the germline V gene (reference sequence). V was trimmed by 2 bases and J by 2 bases, leaving 6 bases between them. The CDR3 totals 13 residues. CDR3 amino acids: CASSIRINYGYTF. CDR3 DNA: TGTGCCAGTAGTATACGCATAAACTATGGCTACACCTTC.